This T cell receptor (beta chain) is from a study of blood T cells in healthy people across ages. The study's findings and limits: Nothing was known about donor CMV status, and this possibly confounded expanded clonotype changes.

Russia was home to the donors, healthy Caucasian individuals aged 6 to 90. The extraction recovered at least 5 micrograms of total RNA per sample. As to this clonotype: Its antigen is not identified.

Trimming took 3 bases from V and 4 from J, leaving 9 bases between them. Germline values: CDR1 KGHSH, CDR2 LQKENI. The CDR3 is made up of 14 amino acids. Alongside a J-beta primer mix, a sample-barcoded 5' primer served in a second PCR lasting about 7 to 11 cycles. TCRdb reprocessed the 5' RACE reads with MiXCR, giving one entry per CDR3 protein. The data hold about 720,000 distinct CDR3 sequences, with 22% observed a single time. The chain carries TRBV18 and TRBJ1-4; D is unclear. The sample comprised blood. This receptor was identified in a man aged 65 to 85 in good health. For the CDR3, the DNA is TGTGCCAGCTCACCTCAGCTGCATAATGAAAAACTGTTTTTT. Protein sequence: CASSPQLHNEKLFF.